This paragraph reports one TCR beta chain. These data belong to a study of shared clonotypes between healthy human individuals. The trim removed 7 bases at V and 1 base at J, leaving 10 bases unmatched. The CDR3 totals 17 residues. Germline V gene data show CDR1 as MDHEN and CDR2 as SYDVKM. The table came from immunoSEQ multiplex PCR; TCRdb's copy has only in-frame clones and leaves some out. The sample has around 2,000,000 clones; 90% to 95% are singletons. The clonotype originates from a man younger than 35 in good health. Sequenced input: naive CD4+ T cells sorted from blood. Subset: CD45RA+ positively selected. This sequence joins TRBV28 and TRBJ2-2, with 9 bases identical to TRBD1. The CDR3 nucleotides read TGTGCCAGCACCGGAGCCTACAGGGGGCGGAACACCGGGGAGCTGTTTTTT. This sequence encodes CASTGAYRGRNTGELFF.